The T cell receptor beta chain described here comes from a study of blood T cell repertoires in COVID-19. Assay used: immunoSEQ multiplex PCR; TCRdb lists only in-frame clones, some missing. The table shows some 190,000 clones, with more than 75% occurring only once. The V gene's germline CDR1 is SNHLY and CDR2 FYNNEI. The CDR3 has 17 amino acids. The J segment lost 2 bases and the V segment lost 4 bases, leaving 11 bases of the junction unmatched. This clone was seen once. Material for sequencing was peripheral blood. The J gene is TRBJ2-3, the V gene TRBV2; 8 bases match TRBD2. The clonotype comes from a person between 65 and 79 years old with COVID-19, enrolled during active disease. The CDR3 here is CASSGPPAGVFTDTQYF. The CDR3 DNA is TGTGCCAGCAGTGGACCACCAGCGGGAGTGTTCACAGATACGCAGTATTTT.